What follows describes a single TCR beta chain. Its target is not known. The ends were cut back, 1 base at V and 6 bases at J, with 8 bases in the middle. The CDR3 runs 13 residues. CDR1 SGHVS and CDR2 FQNEAQ come from the germline V gene. The data were taken from a study of STAT5B mutations in CD4+ large granular lymphocyte leukemia. As processed by the authors: A productive frequency of 2.59 x 10-5 was the lowest detectable. The protocol was immunoSEQ multiplex PCR, while the TCRdb copy is restricted to in-frame clones and leaves out a portion. V and J calls and clone size are copied from that table; D and trimming were computed from the DNA. This sample has approximately 52,000 clones, with 55% to 75% found just once. Regarding the study as a whole: Compared with healthy controls (2/35), patient top clones favored TRBV06 (8/27). Main leukemic clonotypes were patient-specific, but roughly 26% appeared at low frequency elsewhere.

V and J are TRBV7-8 and TRBJ2-3, with D unclear. This receptor was obtained from a human donor in good health. The material sequenced was CD4+ T cells from blood buffy coats. CDR3 residues: CASSLGLRDTQYF. DNA of the CDR3: TGTGCCAGCAGCTTAGGGCTTAGGGATACGCAGTATTTT.